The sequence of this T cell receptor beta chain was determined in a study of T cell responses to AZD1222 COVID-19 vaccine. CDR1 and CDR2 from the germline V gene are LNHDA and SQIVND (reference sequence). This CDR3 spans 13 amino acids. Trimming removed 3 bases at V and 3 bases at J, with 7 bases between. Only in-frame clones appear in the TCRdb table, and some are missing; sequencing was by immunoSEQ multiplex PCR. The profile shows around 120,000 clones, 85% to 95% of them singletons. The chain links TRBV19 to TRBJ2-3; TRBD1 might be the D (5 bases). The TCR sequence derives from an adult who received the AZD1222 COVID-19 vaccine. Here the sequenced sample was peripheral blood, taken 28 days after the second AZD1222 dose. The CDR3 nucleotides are TGTGCCAGTAGTATCCAGGGTACAGATACGCAGTATTTT. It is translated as CASSIQGTDTQYF.